This passage covers 4 T cell receptor beta chains from one sample sequenced in a study of cytomegalovirus exposure and HLA in healthy donors. PCR primers comprised 60 Vbeta and 13 Jbeta primers. Some clones are missing from TCRdb's copy, which holds only in-frame ones; the method was immunoSEQ multiplex PCR. This sample has about 94,000 clones; roughly 75% occur once, and the top ten carry around 0.76%. Sequenced: PBMCs. The receptors come from a woman in her sixties or seventies in good health and CMV-seronegative.

The chain links TRBV5-1 to TRBJ1-1, with 7 bases matching TRBD1. Per germline, CDR1 SGHRS and CDR2 YFSETQ. The CDR3 contains 17 residues. The J segment lost 0 bases and the V segment lost 0 bases, leaving 8 bases of the junction unmatched. The CDR3 sequence is CASSLAPTGSMNTEAFF. Here the CDR3 DNA reads TGCGCCAGCAGCTTGGCCCCGACAGGGTCCATGAACACTGAAGCTTTCTTT.

V usage is TRBV28 and J usage is TRBJ1-5, with D possibly matching TRBD1 (5 bases). From germline, CDR1 is MDHEN and CDR2 SYDVKM. V was pared by 2 bases and J by 2 bases, with 7 bases between. This CDR3 region has 14 residues. The CDR3 reads CASSLAGGNQPQHF. The DNA of the CDR3 is TGTGCCAGCAGTTTAGCGGGGGGCAATCAGCCCCAGCATTTT. Drawing the rest from reference TRBV28 and TRBJ1-5, the complete variable domain is DVKVTQSSRYLVKRTGEKVFLECVQDMDHENMFWYRQDPGLGLRLIYFSYDVKMKEKGDIPEGYSVSREKKERFSLILESASTNQTSMYLCASSLAGGNQPQHFGDGTRLSIL.

The CDR3 bases are TGTGCCAGCAGCTTGCAGGGGCGGAATAATTCACCCCTCCACTTT. Protein sequence: CASSLQGRNNSPLHF. The rearrangement links TRBV7-6 to TRBJ1-6, with D possibly TRBD1 on 6 matching bases. This CDR3 region has 15 residues. The V and J ends lost 3 bases and 5 bases respectively, with 11 bases between them. Germline V gene lookup returns CDR1 SGHVS and CDR2 FNYEAQ.

V and J are TRBV6-5 and TRBJ2-7; tentative D call: TRBD2 (5 bases). Germline values: CDR1 MNHEY, CDR2 SVGAGI. Trimming stripped 5 bases from V and 3 bases from J, with 14 bases between. The CDR3 loop spans 14 amino acids. The CDR3 DNA sequence: TGTGCCAGCAGTCATGGTAGTGCGGGCTACGAGCAGTACTTC. As protein: CASSHGSAGYEQYF.